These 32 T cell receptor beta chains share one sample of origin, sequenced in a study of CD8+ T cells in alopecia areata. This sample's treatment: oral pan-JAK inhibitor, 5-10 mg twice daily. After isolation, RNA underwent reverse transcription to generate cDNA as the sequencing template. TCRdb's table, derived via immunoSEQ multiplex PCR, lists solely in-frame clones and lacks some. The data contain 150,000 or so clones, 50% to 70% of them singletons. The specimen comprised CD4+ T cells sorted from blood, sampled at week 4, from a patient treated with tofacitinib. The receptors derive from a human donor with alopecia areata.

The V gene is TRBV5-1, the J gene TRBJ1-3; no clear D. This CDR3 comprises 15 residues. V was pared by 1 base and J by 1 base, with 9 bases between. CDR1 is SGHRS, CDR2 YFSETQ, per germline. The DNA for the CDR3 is TGCGCCAGCAGCTTGCCTGCCGGTTCTGGAAACACCATATATTTT. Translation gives CASSLPAGSGNTIYF.

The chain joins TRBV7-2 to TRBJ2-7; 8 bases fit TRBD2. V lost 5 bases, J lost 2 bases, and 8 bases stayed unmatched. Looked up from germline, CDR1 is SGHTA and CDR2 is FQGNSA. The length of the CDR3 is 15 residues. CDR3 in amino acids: CASSPRGGVAYEQYF. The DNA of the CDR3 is TGTGCCAGCAGCCCCCGGGGGGGGGTAGCCTACGAGCAGTACTTC.

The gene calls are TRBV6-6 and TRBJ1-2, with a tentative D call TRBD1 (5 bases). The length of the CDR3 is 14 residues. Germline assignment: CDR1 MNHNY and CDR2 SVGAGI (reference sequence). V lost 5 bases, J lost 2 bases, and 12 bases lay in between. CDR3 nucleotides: TGTGCCAGCAGTCAAACGGGACGGAACTATGGCTACACCTTC. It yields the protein CASSQTGRNYGYTF.

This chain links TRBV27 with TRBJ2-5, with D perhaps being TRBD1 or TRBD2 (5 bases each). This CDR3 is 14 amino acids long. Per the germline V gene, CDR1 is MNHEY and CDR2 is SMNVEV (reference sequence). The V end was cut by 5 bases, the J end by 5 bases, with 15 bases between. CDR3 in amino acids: CASSPTGGWETQYF. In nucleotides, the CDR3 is TGTGCCAGCAGTCCTACTGGGGGATGGGAGACCCAGTACTTC.

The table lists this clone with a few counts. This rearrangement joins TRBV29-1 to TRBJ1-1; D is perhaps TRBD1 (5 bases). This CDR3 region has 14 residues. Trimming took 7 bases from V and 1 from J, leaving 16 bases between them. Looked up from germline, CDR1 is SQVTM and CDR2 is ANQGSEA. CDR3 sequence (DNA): TGCAGCGCGTGGGGCGGGGTCGGGAACACTGAAGCTTTCTTT. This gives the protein CSAWGGVGNTEAFF.

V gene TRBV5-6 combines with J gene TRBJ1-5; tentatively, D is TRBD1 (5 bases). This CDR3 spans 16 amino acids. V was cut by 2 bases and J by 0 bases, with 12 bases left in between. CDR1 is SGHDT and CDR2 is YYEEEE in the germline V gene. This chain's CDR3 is CASSFGGGYSNQPQHF. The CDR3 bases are TGTGCCAGCAGCTTCGGTGGGGGATATAGCAATCAGCCCCAGCATTTT.

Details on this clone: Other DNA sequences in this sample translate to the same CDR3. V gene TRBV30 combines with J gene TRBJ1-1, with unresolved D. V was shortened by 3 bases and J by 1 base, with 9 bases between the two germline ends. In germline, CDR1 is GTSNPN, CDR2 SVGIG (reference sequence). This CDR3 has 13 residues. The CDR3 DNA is TGTGCCTGGAGCGGCCAGACGAACACTGAAGCTTTCTTT. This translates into CAWSGQTNTEAFF. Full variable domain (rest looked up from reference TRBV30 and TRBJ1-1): SQTIHQWPATLVQPVGSPLSLECTVEGTSNPNLYWYRQAAGRGLQLLFYSVGIGQISSEVPQNLSASRPQDRQFILSSKKLLLSDSGFYLCAWSGQTNTEAFFGQGTRLTVV.

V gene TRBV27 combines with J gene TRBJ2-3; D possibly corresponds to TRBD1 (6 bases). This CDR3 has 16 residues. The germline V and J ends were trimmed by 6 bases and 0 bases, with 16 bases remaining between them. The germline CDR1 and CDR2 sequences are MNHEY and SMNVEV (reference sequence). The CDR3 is CASRGTGSSSTDTQYF. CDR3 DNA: TGTGCCAGCAGGGGCACAGGGAGTTCCAGCACAGATACGCAGTATTTT.

This chain's CDR3 is CASSKSRAGGKRQPQHF. The CDR3 nucleotides are TGTGCCAGTAGTAAATCTCGGGCAGGGGGCAAAAGGCAGCCCCAGCATTTT. This rearrangement joins TRBV19 to TRBJ1-5; 8 bases agree with TRBD1. Trimming took 4 bases from V and 7 from J; bases not matched to a gene: 15. Germline lookup yields CDR1 LNHDA and CDR2 SQIVND (reference sequence). The CDR3 is 17 residues long.

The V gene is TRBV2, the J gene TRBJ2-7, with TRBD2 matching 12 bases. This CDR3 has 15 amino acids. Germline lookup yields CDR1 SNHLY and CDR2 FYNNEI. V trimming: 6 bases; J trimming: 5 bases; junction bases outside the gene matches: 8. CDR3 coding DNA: TGTGCCAGCAGCAAAGGACTAGCGGGGATCGACGAGCAGTACTTC. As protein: CASSKGLAGIDEQYF.

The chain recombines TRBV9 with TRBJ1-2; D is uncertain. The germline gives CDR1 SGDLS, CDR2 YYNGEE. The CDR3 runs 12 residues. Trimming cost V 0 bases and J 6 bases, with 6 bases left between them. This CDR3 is CASSVDTHGYTF. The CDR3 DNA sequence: TGTGCCAGCAGCGTAGACACGCATGGCTACACCTTC.

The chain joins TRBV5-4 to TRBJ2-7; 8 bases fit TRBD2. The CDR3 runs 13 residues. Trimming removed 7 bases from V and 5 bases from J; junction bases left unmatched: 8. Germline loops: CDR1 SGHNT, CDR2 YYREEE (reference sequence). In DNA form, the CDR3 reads TGTGCCAGCGGGGAGCGGGGGTCCCACGAGCAGTACTTC. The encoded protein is CASGERGSHEQYF.

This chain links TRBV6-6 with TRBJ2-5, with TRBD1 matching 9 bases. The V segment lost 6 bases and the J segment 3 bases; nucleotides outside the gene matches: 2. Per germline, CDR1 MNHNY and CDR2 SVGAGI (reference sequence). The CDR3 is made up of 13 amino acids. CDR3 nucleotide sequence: TGTGCCAGCAGAAGGACAGGGGAAGAGACCCAGTACTTC. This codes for CASRRTGEETQYF.

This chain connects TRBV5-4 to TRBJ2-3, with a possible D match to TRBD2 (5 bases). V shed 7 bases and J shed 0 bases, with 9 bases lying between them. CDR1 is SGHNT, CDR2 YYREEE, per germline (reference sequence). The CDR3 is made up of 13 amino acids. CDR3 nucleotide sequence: TGTGCCAGCGGGAGTACTAGCACAGATACGCAGTATTTT. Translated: CASGSTSTDTQYF.

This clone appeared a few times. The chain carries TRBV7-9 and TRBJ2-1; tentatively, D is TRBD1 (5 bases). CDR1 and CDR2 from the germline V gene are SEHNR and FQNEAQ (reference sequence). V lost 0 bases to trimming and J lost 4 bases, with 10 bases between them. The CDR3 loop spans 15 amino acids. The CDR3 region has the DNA TGTGCCAGCAGCTTAGCAGGGGCCCTATACAATGAGCAGTTCTTC. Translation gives CASSLAGALYNEQFF.

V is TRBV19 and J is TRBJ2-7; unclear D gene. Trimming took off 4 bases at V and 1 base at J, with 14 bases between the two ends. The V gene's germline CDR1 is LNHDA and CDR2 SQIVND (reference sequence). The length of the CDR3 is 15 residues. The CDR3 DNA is TGTGCCAGTAGTAGGGGTCCGCAGACGTCCTACGAGCAGTACTTC. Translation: CASSRGPQTSYEQYF.

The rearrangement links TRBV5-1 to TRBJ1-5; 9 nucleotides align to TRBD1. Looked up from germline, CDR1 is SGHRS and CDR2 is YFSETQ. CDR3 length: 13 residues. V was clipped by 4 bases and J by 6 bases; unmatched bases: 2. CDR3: CASSGQGFQPQHF. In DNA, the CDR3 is TGCGCCAGCAGCGGACAGGGGTTTCAGCCCCAGCATTTT.

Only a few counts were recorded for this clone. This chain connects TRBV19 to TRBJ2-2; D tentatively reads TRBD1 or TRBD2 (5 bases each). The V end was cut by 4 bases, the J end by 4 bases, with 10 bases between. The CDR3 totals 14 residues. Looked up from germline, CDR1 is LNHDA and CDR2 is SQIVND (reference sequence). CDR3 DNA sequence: TGTGCCAGTAGTACGGGGACCACCACCGGGGAGCTGTTTTTT. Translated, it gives CASSTGTTTGELFF.

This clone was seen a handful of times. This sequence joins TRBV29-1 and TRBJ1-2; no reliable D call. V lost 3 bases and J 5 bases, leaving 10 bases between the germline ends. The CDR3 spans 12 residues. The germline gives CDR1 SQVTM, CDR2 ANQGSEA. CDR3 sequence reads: CSVDRVRYGYTF. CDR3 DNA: TGCAGCGTTGACCGGGTGCGGTATGGCTACACCTTC. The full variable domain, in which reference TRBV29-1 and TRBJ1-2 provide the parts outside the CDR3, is SAVISQKPSRDICQRGTSLTIQCQVDSQVTMMFWYRQQPGQSLTLIATANQGSEATYESGFVIDKFPISRPNLTFSTLTVSNMSPEDSSIYLCSVDRVRYGYTFGSGTRLTVV.

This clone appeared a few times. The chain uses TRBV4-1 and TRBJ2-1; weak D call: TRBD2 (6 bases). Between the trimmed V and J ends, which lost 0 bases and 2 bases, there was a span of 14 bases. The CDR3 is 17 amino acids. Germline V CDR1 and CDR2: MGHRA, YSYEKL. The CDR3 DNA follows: TGCGCCAGCAGCCAAGATCGTGGATTAGCGGCCTACAATGAGCAGTTCTTC. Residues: CASSQDRGLAAYNEQFF.

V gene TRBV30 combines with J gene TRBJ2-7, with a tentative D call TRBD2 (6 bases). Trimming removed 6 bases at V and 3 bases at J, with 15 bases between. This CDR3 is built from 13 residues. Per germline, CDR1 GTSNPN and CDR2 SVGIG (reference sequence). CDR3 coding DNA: TGTGCCTGCTCCCCCCAGCGGGTCTACGAGCAGTACTTC. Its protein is CACSPQRVYEQYF.

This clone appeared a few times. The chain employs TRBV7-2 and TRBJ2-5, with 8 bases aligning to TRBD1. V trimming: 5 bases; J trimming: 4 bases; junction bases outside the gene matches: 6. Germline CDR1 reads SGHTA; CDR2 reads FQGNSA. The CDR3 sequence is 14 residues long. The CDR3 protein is CASSPDRGRETQYF. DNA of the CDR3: TGTGCCAGCAGCCCCGACAGGGGAAGAGAGACCCAGTACTTC.

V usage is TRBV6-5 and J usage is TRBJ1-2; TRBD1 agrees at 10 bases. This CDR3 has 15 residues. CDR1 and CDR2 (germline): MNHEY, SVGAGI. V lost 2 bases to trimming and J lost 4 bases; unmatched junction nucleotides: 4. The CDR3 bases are TGTGCCAGCAGTTACGGGGACAGGGGAGGCTATGGCTACACCTTC. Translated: CASSYGDRGGYGYTF.

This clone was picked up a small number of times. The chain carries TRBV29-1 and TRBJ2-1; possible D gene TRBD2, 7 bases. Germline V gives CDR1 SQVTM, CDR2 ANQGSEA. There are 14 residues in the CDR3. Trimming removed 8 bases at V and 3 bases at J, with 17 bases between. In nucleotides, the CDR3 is TGCAGCTTTTATGGGGGGGCCTTCTACAATGAGCAGTTCTTC. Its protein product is CSFYGGAFYNEQFF.

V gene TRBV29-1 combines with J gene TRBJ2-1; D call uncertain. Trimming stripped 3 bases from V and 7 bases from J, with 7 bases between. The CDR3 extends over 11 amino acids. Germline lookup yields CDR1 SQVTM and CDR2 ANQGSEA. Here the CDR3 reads CSVDNVNEQFF. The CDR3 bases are TGCAGCGTTGATAACGTGAATGAGCAGTTCTTC.

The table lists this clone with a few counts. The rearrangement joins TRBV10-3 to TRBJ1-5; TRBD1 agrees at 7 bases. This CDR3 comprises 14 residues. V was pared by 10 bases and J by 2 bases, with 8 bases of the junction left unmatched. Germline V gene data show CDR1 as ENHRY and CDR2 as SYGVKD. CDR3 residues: CARRQGYRNQPQHF. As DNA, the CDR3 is TGTGCCAGGCGACAGGGATATCGCAATCAGCCCCAGCATTTT.

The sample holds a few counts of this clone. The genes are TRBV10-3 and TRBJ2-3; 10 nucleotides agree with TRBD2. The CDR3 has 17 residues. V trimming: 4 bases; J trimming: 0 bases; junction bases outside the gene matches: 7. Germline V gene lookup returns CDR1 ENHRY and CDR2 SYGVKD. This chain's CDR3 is CAISGSTSGASTDTQYF. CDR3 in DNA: TGTGCCATCAGTGGGTCCACTAGCGGGGCGAGCACAGATACGCAGTATTTT.

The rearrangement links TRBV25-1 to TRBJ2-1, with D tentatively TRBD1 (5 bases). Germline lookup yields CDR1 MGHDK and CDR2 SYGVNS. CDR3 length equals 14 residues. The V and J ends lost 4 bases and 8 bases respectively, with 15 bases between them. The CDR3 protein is CASSAQGRVDEQFF. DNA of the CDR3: TGTGCCAGCAGTGCCCAGGGCAGGGTGGATGAGCAGTTCTTC.

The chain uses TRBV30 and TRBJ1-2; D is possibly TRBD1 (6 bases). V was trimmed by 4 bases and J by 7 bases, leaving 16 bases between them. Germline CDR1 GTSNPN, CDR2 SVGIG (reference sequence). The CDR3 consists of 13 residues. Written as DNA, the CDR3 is TGTGCCTGGATCTGGCAGGGGAATTTTGGCTACACCTTC. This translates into CAWIWQGNFGYTF.

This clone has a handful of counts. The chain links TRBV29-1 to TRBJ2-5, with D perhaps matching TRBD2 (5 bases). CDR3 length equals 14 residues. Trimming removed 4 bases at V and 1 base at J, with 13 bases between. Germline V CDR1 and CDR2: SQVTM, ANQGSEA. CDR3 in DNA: TGCAGCGTTGCGGCAGCTAGCCGCCAAGAGACCCAGTACTTC. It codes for CSVAAASRQETQYF.

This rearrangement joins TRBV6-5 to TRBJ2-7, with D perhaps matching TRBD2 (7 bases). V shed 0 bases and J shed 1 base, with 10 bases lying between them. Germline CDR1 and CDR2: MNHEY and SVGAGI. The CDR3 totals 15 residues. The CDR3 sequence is CASSYSRGPSYEQYF. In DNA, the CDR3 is TGTGCCAGCAGTTACTCGCGGGGGCCATCCTACGAGCAGTACTTC.

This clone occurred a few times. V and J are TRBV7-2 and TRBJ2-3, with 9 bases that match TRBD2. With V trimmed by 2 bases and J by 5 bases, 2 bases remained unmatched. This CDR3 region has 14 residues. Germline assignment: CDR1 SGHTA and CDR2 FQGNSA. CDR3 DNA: TGTGCCAGCAGCTTACGGCGGGGGGGAGATACGCAGTATTTT. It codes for CASSLRRGGDTQYF.